The T cell receptor beta chain under discussion was sequenced for a study of Ad26.COV2.S vaccination and SARS-CoV-2 variants. The V gene lost 3 bases and the J gene lost 2 bases, with 5 bases spanning the gap. This CDR3 contains 12 residues. Worth noting for this clone: At the DNA level, this CDR3 is encoded by other sequences in the same sample as well.

This sample's treatment: roughly 18 received Ad26.COV2.S at low or high dose, single or two shots; about 5 received placebo; per-sample allocation not given. Collection of samples fell on day 63 after the first vaccine or placebo injection. Libraries were prepared by immunoSEQ multiplex PCR; TCRdb keeps only in-frame clonotypes and omits some of them. The repertoire holds approximately 420,000 clones, with around nine tenths as singletons. The V gene is TRBV12-3 or TRBV12-4, the J gene TRBJ2-7, with D perhaps given as TRBD1 or TRBD2 (5 bases each). The sequence came from a person between 18 and 65 years old who received the Ad26.COV2.S COVID-19 vaccine or a placebo. The sample here was peripheral blood, taken in a trial of Ad26.COV2.S vaccine versus placebo. CDR3 in DNA: TGTGCCAGCAGTTTGGGGGCCTACGAGCAGTACTTC. This sequence encodes CASSLGAYEQYF.